This is a list of T cell receptor beta chains from one sample in a study of T-cell reconstitution after alpha-beta-depleted transplantation in children. TCRdb used MiXCR to reprocess the PCR reads, holding one entry per CDR3 protein. Of about 600,000 distinct CDR3 sequences listed, approximately 13% were seen once; the top ten hold approximately 2%. The material was PBMCs, mostly from graft donor cells, obtained 360 days after TCRalphabeta/CD19-depleted stem cell transplant. The receptors shown here come from a male patient aged 10 to 17 who had a stem cell transplant for acute myeloid leukemia, so the T cells may come from the graft donor. The CDR3 runs from the conserved cysteine through the conserved F or W. D genes are given only for firm matches.

>TRBJ2-7|TRBV12-3/TRBV12-4|-
CASSYTLSGGGYEQYF
>TRBJ2-1|TRBV3-1|TRBD2
CASSQDYSGSRCEQFF
>TRBJ2-3|TRBV12-3/TRBV12-4|TRBD2
CASSPTSGRGTDTQYF
>TRBJ2-5|TRBV19|TRBD1
CASSTVTGSETQYF
>TRBJ1-2|TRBV4-3|TRBD1
CASSQVLGQGGGYTF
>TRBJ2-2|TRBV5-6|TRBD2
CASRSGLAVNTGELFF
>TRBJ1-1|TRBV29-1|TRBD1
CSVRADRGLSAEAFF
>TRBJ1-2|TRBV7-8|-
CASSLGYSNYGYTF
>TRBJ1-5|TRBV28|-
CASSLYRGGEIAMGPQHF
>TRBJ2-2|TRBV29-1|-
CSVGRRPTGELFF
>TRBJ2-5|TRBV28|-
CASSLYERTYGETQYF
>TRBJ2-2|TRBV27|TRBD1
CASVDRVGSAGELFF
>TRBJ2-1|TRBV9|-
CASSVLDSSGYNEQFF
>TRBJ2-2|TRBV7-8|TRBD2
CASTHDQAGGTGELFF
>TRBJ1-1|TRBV30|-
CAWSPTGRAFF
>TRBJ2-1|TRBV28|TRBD2
CASTFSGRALGSYEQFF
>TRBJ2-4|TRBV11-2|-
CASSPSGNIQYF
>TRBJ2-2|TRBV12-5|-
CASGLVASRRDTGELFF
>TRBJ1-2|TRBV7-2|TRBD1
CASTLRTGEYGYTF
>TRBJ2-1|TRBV2|-
CASSVPLNEQFF
>TRBJ2-7|TRBV27|TRBD2
CASSGGEEQYF
>TRBJ2-1|TRBV9|-
CASSVGHAEQFF
>TRBJ2-7|TRBV12-3/TRBV12-4|-
CASSLTQKGSYEQYF
>TRBJ2-7|TRBV7-8|TRBD1
CASRLGQGAREQYF
>TRBJ2-5|TRBV24-1|-
CATSDLPGSETQYF
>TRBJ2-3|TRBV7-2|TRBD2
CASSRMAGGTDTQYF
>TRBJ2-7|TRBV5-5|TRBD1
CASSWATGEAYEQYF
>TRBJ2-3|TRBV4-3|-
CASSQDPLDTQYF
>TRBJ1-3|TRBV27|-
CASSVGTLGNTIYF
>TRBJ2-6|TRBV6-5|-
CASSFGALSSGANVLTF
>TRBJ2-3|TRBV6-2/TRBV6-3|TRBD2
CASSRSLGLAASTDTQYF
>TRBJ2-3|TRBV10-3|-
CAIKRSADPSTDTQYF
>TRBJ2-7|TRBV10-3|-
CAISVPAGEQYF
>TRBJ2-7|TRBV6-5|TRBD1
CASSSMGQGAREQYF
>TRBJ2-2|TRBV12-3/TRBV12-4|TRBD1
CASSRKQGAVSDAGELFF
>TRBJ2-7|TRBV6-5|-
CASSTLDRVWDEQYF
>TRBJ1-5|TRBV20-1|-
CSARGGPGLYSNQPQHF
>TRBJ2-1|TRBV20-1|-
CSPLSNEQFF
>TRBJ1-4|TRBV20-1|-
CSAPRGYATNEKLFF
>TRBJ2-3|TRBV18|TRBD2
CASSQLAGTRGTQYF
>TRBJ2-1|TRBV6-6|-
CATGISSYNEQFF
>TRBJ2-3|TRBV20-1|TRBD2
CSASPLAGATDTQYF
>TRBJ2-1|TRBV5-5|-
CASSLYGPYNEQFF
>TRBJ2-3|TRBV27|-
CASSFRLAPTDTQYF
>TRBJ2-7|TRBV7-2|-
CASRQPGLFYEQYF
>TRBJ2-3|TRBV3-1|TRBD2
CASSQTSFYTDTQYF
>TRBJ2-5|TRBV12-3/TRBV12-4|TRBD1
CASSPSSDRGETQYF
>TRBJ2-3|TRBV20-1|-
CSARLSGYSTDTQYF
>TRBJ2-1|TRBV29-1|-
CSVEGTPANEQFF
>TRBJ2-7|TRBV28|-
CASSLAGRYYEQYF